The next 9 T cell receptor beta chains were all read from a single sample in a study of blood T cell repertoires in COVID-19. TCRdb's table, derived via immunoSEQ multiplex PCR, lists solely in-frame clones and lacks some. The repertoire holds approximately 240,000 clones, 79% seen once, with 4% in the top ten. Sequencing was carried out using peripheral blood. These receptors originate from a woman aged 40 to 50 with active or convalescent COVID-19.

The V and J genes are TRBV11-2 and TRBJ2-1, with a possible D match to TRBD1 (5 bases). Between the trimmed V and J ends, which lost 6 bases and 4 bases, there was a span of 22 bases. The germline V gene has CDR1 SGHAT and CDR2 FQNNGV. CDR3 length equals 17 residues. DNA of the CDR3: TGTGCCAGCAGATCCCCGCAGGGCAGGCCGTATTACAATGAGCAGTTCTTC. It yields the protein CASRSPQGRPYYNEQFF. Variable domain in full (rest from reference TRBV11-2 and TRBJ2-1): EAGVAQSPRYKIIEKRQSVAFWCNPISGHATLYWYQQILGQGPKLLIQFQNNGVVDDSQLPKDRFSAERLKGVDSTLKIQPAKLEDSAVYLCASRSPQGRPYYNEQFFGPGTRLTVL.

The V call is TRBV11-2, the J call TRBJ2-3; D might be TRBD2 (6 bases). The germline CDR1 and CDR2 sequences are SGHAT and FQNNGV. This CDR3 comprises 17 residues. Between the trimmed V and J ends, which lost 1 base and 6 bases, there was a span of 20 bases. The chain's CDR3 is CASSLAGAKNAGDTQYF. The CDR3 nucleotides read TGTGCCAGCAGCTTAGCGGGTGCTAAGAATGCGGGGGATACGCAGTATTTT.

The chain uses TRBV5-1 and TRBJ1-2; unclear D gene. V lost 2 bases, J lost 0 bases, and 17 bases lay in between. There are 17 residues in the CDR3. Germline assignment: CDR1 SGHRS and CDR2 YFSETQ. This chain's CDR3 is CASSFRSLQSSNYGYTF. The CDR3 DNA is TGCGCCAGCAGCTTTAGGTCGTTACAGTCCTCTAACTATGGCTACACCTTC. The variable domain in full, completed from reference TRBV5-1 and TRBJ1-2, reads KAGVTQTPRYLIKTRGQQVTLSCSPISGHRSVSWYQQTPGQGLQFLFEYFSETQRNKGNFPGRFSGRQFSNSRSEMNVSTLELGDSALYLCASSFRSLQSSNYGYTFGSGTRLTVV.

V gene TRBV6-5 combines with J gene TRBJ1-2; D is possibly TRBD1 (5 bases). Trimming removed 2 bases from V and 0 bases from J, with 10 bases in between. Germline assignment: CDR1 MNHEY and CDR2 SVGAGI. The length of the CDR3 is 15 residues. CDR3 DNA: TGTGCCAGCAGTTACCTCGGGGGGGCTAACTATGGCTACACCTTC. Protein product: CASSYLGGANYGYTF.

This clone appeared a single time. The rearrangement uses TRBV27 and TRBJ1-2; the match to TRBD1 covers 8 bases. Germline V gives CDR1 MNHEY, CDR2 SMNVEV (reference sequence). Trimming cost V 4 bases and J 4 bases; bases outside gene matches: 11. This CDR3 contains 16 residues. The CDR3 loop is CASSSYSGGHGYGYTF. CDR3 sequence (DNA): TGTGCCAGCAGTTCCTATTCAGGGGGCCACGGCTATGGCTACACCTTC.

The chain uses TRBV7-9 and TRBJ2-7; 9 bases match TRBD1. J lost 7 bases, V lost 5 bases, and 9 bases had no gene match. CDR1 and CDR2 (germline): SEHNR, FQNEAQ (reference sequence). This CDR3 contains 14 residues. The CDR3 DNA is TGTGCCAGCAGCCGGGACAGGGCAATTCGGGAGCAGTACTTC. Translating gives CASSRDRAIREQYF.

The chain has TRBV6-5 and TRBJ2-1; TRBD2 might be the D (6 bases). Trimming removed 3 bases from V and 3 bases from J, with 9 bases in between. Per the germline V gene, CDR1 is MNHEY and CDR2 is SVGAGI. There are 14 residues in the CDR3. CDR3 residues: CASSYGGDYNEQFF. As DNA, the CDR3 is TGTGCCAGCAGTTATGGAGGGGACTACAATGAGCAGTTCTTC.

The chain is built from TRBV7-3 and TRBJ2-3; perhaps TRBD2 as D (6 bases). V lost 2 bases and J 0 bases, leaving 9 bases between the germline ends. Germline-derived CDR1 and CDR2 are SGHTA and FQGTGA. The CDR3 is 15 amino acids. This CDR3 reads CASSLRGRSTDTQYF. CDR3 bases: TGTGCCAGCAGCTTACGAGGGAGGAGCACAGATACGCAGTATTTT.

The gene calls are TRBV6-1 and TRBJ2-5, with D possibly being TRBD1 (5 bases). The germline V and J ends were trimmed by 1 base and 4 bases, with 22 bases remaining between them. Germline CDR1 is MNHNS and CDR2 is SASEGT. The CDR3 spans 18 residues. This CDR3 reads CASSEGDDLALGRETQYF. The CDR3, as DNA: TGTGCCAGCAGTGAAGGAGACGATCTGGCCTTGGGGCGAGAGACCCAGTACTTC.